The subject of this entry is one T cell receptor beta chain. Its cognate antigen has yet to be identified. No much larger clone exists at a distance of one base, and base qualities are not known. The donors were included in the validation cohort of over a hundred subjects, a group kept apart from the roughly 700-subject first cohort. Preparation of the library involved the immunoSEQ multiplex PCR assay. The original methods were these. A statistical classification framework was built for diagnosing cytomegalovirus status from the catalog of TCR beta chain sequences. Not all clones reach the TCRdb copy of this immuneACCESS table, which keeps in-frame sequences only. Checked studies attribute under half of the gap to unresolved V genes and leave the rest unexplained. That table gives V, J and clone size, and the DNA gave D and trimming. In all, the sample holds 260,000 or so clones, and just under 90% of those were seen once. The biggest ten clones account for 2.5% to 3% of the sample.

The data stem from a study of cytomegalovirus exposure and HLA in healthy donors (dated by TCRdb to about 2017). Background for the entire study: According to a later analysis, one platform produced both the 100 to 150 validation repertoires and the roughly 660 repertoires of the first cohort. The study aimed to test whether cataloging public T cell receptors could reveal signatures of past pathogen exposure. A separate validation cohort of over 95 different subjects was used in addition to the 666-subject first cohort. To predict cytomegalovirus infection status, the study brought together high-throughput TCR immunosequencing, statistical association of individual TCRs with disease status, and machine learning. The paper as a whole reports these results and caveats: The study gave a list of 150 to 200 TCR beta chains associated with cytomegalovirus. The authors suggested that the approach could potentially be generalized to other disease states and immunological phenotypes. Subsequent analysis determined that TCRs grouped into clusters in the first cohort also showed a tendency toward co-occurrence across the roughly 120 validation repertoires, and approximately 93% of cluster scores exceeded 0. In vitro tests confirmed that a few of the cytomegalovirus-associated TCR beta chains recognize cytomegalovirus antigens. A later analysis had no HLA typing for the validation cohort, so co-occurrence there was scored across all 110 or so repertoires. In both the original and validation cohorts, the classifier was reported to diagnose cytomegalovirus status with high specificity and sensitivity. Most TCR sequences were observed very rarely across donors, whereas some public TCRs were present in many individuals.

The sequenced sample consisted of PBMCs. The receptor comes from a man aged 18 to 29 in good health and CMV-seronegative.

The nucleotide sequence is given as TGTGCCACCAGCAGAGGACAGACCCAAGAGACCCAGTACTTC. Its protein reads: CATSRGQTQETQYF. The rearrangement combines TRBV15 with TRBJ2-5; the D gene is perhaps TRBD1, on 5 matching bases. The germline V gene (reference sequence) yields LNHNV for CDR1 and YYDKDF for CDR2. V is cut by 1 base and J by 1 base, and the space between the germline ends is 7 bases. Inclusive of the bounding cysteine and phenylalanine, the CDR3 is 14 residues long. Only the CDR3 DNA is retained, 42 bases long and in frame from the first base.